Shown below are 10 T cell receptor beta chains from a single sample sequenced in a study of technical replicates of blood from a few donors. The table came from immunoSEQ multiplex PCR; TCRdb's copy has only in-frame clones and leaves some out. The table records fewer than 65,000 clones, around nine tenths of them present only once. Specimen: PBMCs. The source of these receptors is a human donor in good health. Some clones in this sample may be carry-over from other donors' samples.

The chain combines TRBV6-1 with TRBJ1-2; 7 nucleotides line up with TRBD1. The germline V gene has CDR1 MNHNS and CDR2 SASEGT. The CDR3 length is 15 residues. J gave up 0 bases and V 8 bases, and 9 bases lay outside the gene matches. This chain's CDR3 is CASRERDRTNYGYTF. DNA for the CDR3: TGTGCCAGCCGCGAAAGGGACAGAACTAACTATGGCTACACCTTC.

The V call is TRBV10-1, the J call TRBJ2-7, with 8 bases aligning to TRBD2. The CDR3 contains 14 residues. The V gene's germline CDR1 is WNHNN and CDR2 SYGVQD (reference sequence). V was clipped by 3 bases and J by 2 bases; unmatched bases: 3. The CDR3 spells CASSDRRGAYEQYF. The CDR3 nucleotides are TGCGCCAGCAGTGATAGGCGGGGGGCCTACGAGCAGTACTTC.

The chain recombines TRBV7-2 with TRBJ2-2; D is unresolved. Trimming took 5 bases from V and 4 from J, leaving 8 bases between them. The germline CDR1 and CDR2 sequences are SGHTA and FQGNSA. This CDR3 spans 13 amino acids. The CDR3 sequence is CASSPESTGELFF. CDR3 bases: TGTGCCAGCAGCCCGGAGAGCACCGGGGAGCTGTTTTTT.

This chain links TRBV14 with TRBJ2-5; 11 bases align to TRBD1. CDR1 and CDR2 (germline): SGHDN, FVKESK. This CDR3 spans 15 amino acids. The ends lost 1 base at V and 4 bases at J; junction bases unmatched: 2. The CDR3 DNA is TGTGCCAGCAGCCAAGCGGGACAGGGGGGAGAGACCCAGTACTTC. It codes for CASSQAGQGGETQYF.

The chain couples TRBV2 to TRBJ2-7; D possibly corresponds to TRBD2 (5 bases). Trimming pared 7 bases from V and 0 bases from J, leaving 16 bases between. The length of the CDR3 is 15 residues. CDR1 SNHLY and CDR2 FYNNEI come from the germline V gene. The CDR3 protein is CASTSGGSRSYEQYF. The CDR3 bases are TGTGCCAGCACCAGCGGCGGGTCCCGCTCCTACGAGCAGTACTTC. The entire variable domain, with the rest obtained from reference TRBV2 and TRBJ2-7, is as follows: EPEVTQTPSHQVTQMGQEVILRCVPISNHLYFYWYRQILGQKVEFLVSFYNNEISEKSEIFDDQFSVERPDGSNFTLKIRSTKLEDSAMYFCASTSGGSRSYEQYFGPGTRLTVT.

The rearrangement uses TRBV12-2 and TRBJ2-7; the table's D call, TRBD1, has no DNA check behind it. TRBV12-2 is a documented pseudogene. This CDR3 has 15 residues. This CDR3 is CASRSGQGASYEQYF. The CDR3, as DNA: TGTGCAAGTCGCTCGGGACAGGGGGCCTCCTACGAGCAGTACTTC.

This chain connects TRBV6-5 to TRBJ1-6; D might be TRBD1 (5 bases). Germline values: CDR1 MNHEY, CDR2 SVGAGI. V lost 5 bases to trimming and J lost 10 bases, with 12 bases between them. There are 13 residues in the CDR3. CDR3 sequence reads: CASSLERGSPLHF. The CDR3 region has the DNA TGTGCCAGCAGTCTCGAAAGGGGCTCACCCCTCCACTTT.

The chain combines TRBV4-3 with TRBJ2-7; 12 bases line up with TRBD1. Germline-derived CDR1 and CDR2 are LGHNA and YSLEER. The ends lost 3 bases at V and 5 bases at J; junction bases unmatched: 5. CDR3 size: 15 residues. This CDR3 reads CASSQGTGGLDEQYF. The CDR3 DNA sequence: TGCGCCAGCAGCCAGGGGACAGGGGGCCTAGACGAGCAGTACTTC.

CDR3 bases: TGTGCCAGCAGCTTTTGGTTCGCGGCTGGCTATGGCTACACCTTC. It encodes CASSFWFAAGYGYTF. This rearrangement joins TRBV12-1 to TRBJ1-2. TRBV12-1 is labeled a pseudogene. This CDR3 has 15 amino acids.

This chain connects TRBV6-6 to TRBJ2-7; 7 bases are shared with TRBD2. J gave up 4 bases and V 7 bases, and 16 bases lay outside the gene matches. CDR3 length equals 16 residues. Germline-derived CDR1 and CDR2 are MNHNY and SVGAGI (reference sequence). In DNA form, the CDR3 reads TGTGCCAGCACCACGGGGGGAAGAAGGGGCGATTACGAGCAGTACTTC. Its translation is CASTTGGRRGDYEQYF.